This TCR beta chain was sequenced in a study of radiotherapy plus CTLA-4 blockade in lung cancer. The length of the CDR3 is 17 residues. Germline V gene sequence: CDR1 SQVTM, CDR2 ANQGSEA. V was clipped by 6 bases and J by 1 base; unmatched bases: 15. The table came from immunoSEQ multiplex PCR; TCRdb's copy has only in-frame clones and leaves some out. The sample lists about 45,000 clones, approximately 73% occurring once. The gene calls are TRBV29-1 and TRBJ1-1; TRBD1 aligns across 9 bases. The receptor was derived from a human donor with non-small cell lung cancer who had a complete response to radiotherapy plus ipilimumab. Material: peripheral blood, obtained from a patient treated with radiotherapy plus ipilimumab. CDR3 coding DNA: TGCAGCGTCAGCCCGAGGGGGGGACAGGGAGGGAACACTGAAGCTTTCTTT. Protein sequence: CSVSPRGGQGGNTEAFF.